What follows is one T cell receptor (beta chain) and its context. Antigen specificity is unknown. Researchers isolated total RNA from whole blood without sorting T cells. This record belongs to a study of monozygotic twins with inflammatory bowel disease. General study points: Ultimately, a single strong signal or clonotype associated with IBD was not supported.

The authors used 3,000 to 3,500 ng of total RNA per TCR library. Nested amplification of TCRalpha and TCRbeta cDNA involved two PCRs of around 16 and 10 cycles. TCRdb processed the 5' RACE reads again and assigns one entry to each CDR3 protein, with no DNA. In all, the sample yields 400,000 or so distinct CDR3 sequences. This CDR3 is built from 13 residues. Germline CDR1 and CDR2: MDHEN and SYDVKM. The chain joins TRBV28 to TRBJ2-7. Sequenced: blood. The receptor's source is a human donor with ulcerative colitis or Crohn's disease, or a healthy co-twin of an affected twin (not recorded which). The CDR3 region is CASSSLTSYEQYF.